The present entry profiles one T cell receptor (beta chain) with its context. This clonotype was picked up a small number of times. Its antigen is still unknown. Base-call qualities are not available, and no considerably larger clone is one nucleotide away. The cysteine opens and the phenylalanine closes a CDR3 of 15 amino acids. This entry keeps only the CDR3 DNA: 45 bases, framed from base 1. In the germline V gene, CDR1 corresponds to MGHRA and CDR2 to YSYEKL. The germline V and J ends show losses of 0 bases and 5 bases respectively, and no gene match explains 5 bases of the junction. Donors were 30 to 45 systemically healthy Caucasian individuals from Russia aged 6 to 90 years. Roughly 10 milliliters of peripheral blood were drawn from each donor into EDTA-treated Vacutainer tubes. PBMCs were isolated by Ficoll-Paque density-gradient centrifugation, with at least 6.5 million obtained per sample. Trizol reagent was used to extract total RNA from PBMCs, with at least 6 micrograms per sample. Naive CD45RAhigh/CD27high T cell percentages were measured by flow cytometry on a PBMC aliquot from every donor.

This entry belongs to a study of blood T cells in healthy people across ages (dated by TCRdb to the mid-2010s). Some background on the complete study: In model experiments, template switching captured roughly one uniquely barcoded TCR beta cDNA molecule for every two T cells. The study measured age-related changes in TCR beta repertoire diversity using deep sequencing normalized with unique cDNA molecular identifiers. The donors were divided into four age groups: young (average around 16 years), middle-aged (about 41), aged (roughly 66) and long-lived (about 90). To avoid experimental bias, donors of different ages were distributed randomly across sequencing lanes. Using the same blood draw, the study looked at two additional independent replicas of 1 million unique cDNA reads for two donors, one aged 18 to 30 and the other aged 80 or older.

Libraries were made using 5' RACE. The sequencer was an Illumina HiSeq 2500. A second about 7 to 11 cycle PCR used a sample-barcoded 5' primer and a J-beta primer mix. Each TCR beta cDNA molecule received a unique molecular identifier from a template-switch 5' adaptor carrying 12 random nucleotides. Each sample yielded at least 2.5 million CDR3-containing paired-end reads. First-strand cDNA was synthesized from all RNA with the Mint cDNA synthesis kit, primed by a TRBC-specific oligonucleotide. After uracil-DNA glycosylase treatment, a first 18-cycle PCR used universal primers M1SS and BC2_uni_R on all cDNA. The original pipeline was this. For normalization, 1 million high-quality reads were randomly selected from each sample, with every read carrying a distinct molecular identifier. Reads with shared molecular identifiers were discarded instead of being binned into consensus sequences. CDR3 identification, clonotype clustering and error correction used MiTCR with a Q25 quality threshold and the strictest error-elimination algorithm. A nonparametric unseen species model with Euler transformation was used to estimate lower-bound total TCR beta diversity. The public reads were reprocessed in TCRdb via fastp at Q25 and MiXCR, keeping in-frame beta chains. Rows are unified per CDR3 protein, each entry keeping the most common DNA and genes. The V and J calls were determined by TCRdb, not by the authors. Counted in this sample were more than 1,400,000 distinct CDR3 sequences; about 40% of them appeared once. The ten largest clonotypes hold approximately 7.9% of the sample.

Results the study describes overall, beyond this receptor: Compared with the aged group, the long-lived group had more naive CD4+ T cells, fewer expanded clones and increased TCR diversity, a pattern suggesting age selection. Conclusive comparison of naive and antigen-experienced compartments was prevented by the profiling of bulk unsorted PBMCs. Donor CMV infection status was unknown, potentially confounding age-related changes in expanded clonotypes. There was a strong correlation between observed TCR beta diversity and the percentage of naive T cells measured by flow cytometry. As age increased, observed TCR beta diversity per million T cells dropped in a roughly linear way, and a significant reduction was already evident by age around 41. Estimates of total diversity based on one million sequenced T cells were considered lower bounds and underestimates.

Recombination linked TRBV4-1 to TRBJ1-2, with 8 junctional bases fitting TRBD1. The source of this sequence is a woman aged 18-30 years in good health. Sequencing was carried out using blood. The bases read TGCGCCAGCAGCCAAGACCCAGGGGGCGCATATGGCTACACCTTC. Its translation is CASSQDPGGAYGYTF.